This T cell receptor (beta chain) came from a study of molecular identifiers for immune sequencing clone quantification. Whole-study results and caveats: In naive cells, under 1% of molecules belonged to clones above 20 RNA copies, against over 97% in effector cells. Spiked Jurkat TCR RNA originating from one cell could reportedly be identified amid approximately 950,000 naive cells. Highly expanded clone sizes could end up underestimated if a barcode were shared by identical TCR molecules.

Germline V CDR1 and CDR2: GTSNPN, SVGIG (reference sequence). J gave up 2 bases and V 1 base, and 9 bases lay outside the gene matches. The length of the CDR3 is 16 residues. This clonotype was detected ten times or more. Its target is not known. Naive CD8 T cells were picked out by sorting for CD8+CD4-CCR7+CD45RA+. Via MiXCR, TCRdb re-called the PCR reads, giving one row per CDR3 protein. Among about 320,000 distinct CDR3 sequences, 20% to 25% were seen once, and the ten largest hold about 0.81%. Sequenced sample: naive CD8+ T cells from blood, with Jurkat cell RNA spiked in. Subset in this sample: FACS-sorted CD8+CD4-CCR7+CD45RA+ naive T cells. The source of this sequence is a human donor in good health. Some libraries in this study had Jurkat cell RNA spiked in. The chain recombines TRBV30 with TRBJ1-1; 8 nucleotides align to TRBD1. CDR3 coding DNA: TGTGCCTGGAGTGAAACAGGGGGTTCCCGTAACACTGAAGCTTTCTTT. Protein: CAWSETGGSRNTEAFF.